This TCR beta chain was profiled in a study of human versus mouse CDR3 diversity and MHC coevolution. Points from the study as a whole: Most of the three human donors had the lowest clonal inequality.

TCRdb's copy holds only in-frame clones and misses some; the assay was immunoSEQ multiplex PCR. The table lists tens of thousands of clones, roughly 90% of them singletons. Unmatched junction bases numbered 9, after V lost 6 bases and J lost 3 bases. The CDR3 length is 16 residues. Germline V gene lookup returns CDR1 MNHEY and CDR2 SMNVEV (reference sequence). Regarding this clone: Its antigen is not known.

The material sequenced was naive CD4+ T cells from blood. This sample's subset: CD45RO-negative CD62L-positive naive CD4 T cells. This clonotype was sampled from a person aged 30-69 years in good health. V and J are TRBV27 and TRBJ1-5, with TRBD1 matching over 9 bases. CDR3 nucleotide sequence: TGTGCCAGCAGGGGGACAGGGAAGTATATCAATCAGCCCCAGCATTTT. Translation: CASRGTGKYINQPQHF.